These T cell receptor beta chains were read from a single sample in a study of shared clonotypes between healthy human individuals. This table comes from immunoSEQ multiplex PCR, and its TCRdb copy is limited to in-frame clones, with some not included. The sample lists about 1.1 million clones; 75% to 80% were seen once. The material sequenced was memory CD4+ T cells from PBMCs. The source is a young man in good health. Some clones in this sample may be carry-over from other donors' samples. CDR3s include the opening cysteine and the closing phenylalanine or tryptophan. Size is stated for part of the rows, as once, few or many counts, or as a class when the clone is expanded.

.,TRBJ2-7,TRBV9,CASSTPLSGTSSYEQYF
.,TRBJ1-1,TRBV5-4,CASSRGQGNTEAFF
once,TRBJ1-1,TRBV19,CASTPRQKNTEAFF
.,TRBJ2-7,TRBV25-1,CASSEGGGYEQYF
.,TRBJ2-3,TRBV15,CATSRDTARPDTQYF
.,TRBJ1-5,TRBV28,CASSWGLNSNQPQHF
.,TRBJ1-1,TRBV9,CASSVDEGSGTEAFF
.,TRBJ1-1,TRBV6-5,CASRAGVRQTEAFF
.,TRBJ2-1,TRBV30,CAWSVTAYNEQFF
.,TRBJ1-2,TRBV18,CASSPGREYYGYTF
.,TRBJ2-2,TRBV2,CASSLTLEGELFF
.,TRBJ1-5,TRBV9,CASSSGRVGLQPQHF
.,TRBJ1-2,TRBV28,CASSRPGQGDNYGYTF
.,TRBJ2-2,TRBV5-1,CASSFPLGTGELFF
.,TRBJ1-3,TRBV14,CASSRSGNTIYF
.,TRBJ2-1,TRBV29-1,CSAAPGSEQFF
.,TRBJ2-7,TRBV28,CATQRVGEQYF
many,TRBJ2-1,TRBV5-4,CASSSQGRKYEQFF
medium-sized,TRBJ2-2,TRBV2,CASGGQGRNTGELFF
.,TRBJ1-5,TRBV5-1,CASSPGHLSNQPQHF
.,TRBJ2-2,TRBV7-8,CASSLLSSAHGELFF
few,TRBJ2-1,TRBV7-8,CASSLRVSGPSSYNEQFF
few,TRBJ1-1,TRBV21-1,CASSKVVGHLNTEAFF
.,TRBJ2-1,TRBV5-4,CASSFPTPSSYNEQFF
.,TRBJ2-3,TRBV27,CASSRDRPDTQYF
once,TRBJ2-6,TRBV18,CASSPPRGGGPLSGANVLTF
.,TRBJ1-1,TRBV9,CASSRTVRDSNTEAFF
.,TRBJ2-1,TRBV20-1,CRGGGGNEQFF
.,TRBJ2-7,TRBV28,CASSQQSYEQYF
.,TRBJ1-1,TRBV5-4,CASSFGNTEAFF
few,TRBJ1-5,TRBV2,CASTGEVDQPQHF
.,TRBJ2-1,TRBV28,CASSRRGVNEQFF
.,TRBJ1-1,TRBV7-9,CASSVTGAGTEAFF
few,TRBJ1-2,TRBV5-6,CASSIIRTDYGYTF
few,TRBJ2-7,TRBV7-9,CASSIPDRGSEQYF
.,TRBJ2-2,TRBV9,CASSILRDTGELFF
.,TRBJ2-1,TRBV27,CASSGGTSNNEQFF
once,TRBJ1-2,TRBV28,CASGYSTNPRGYTF
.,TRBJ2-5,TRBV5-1,CASSFGLAGVGETQYF
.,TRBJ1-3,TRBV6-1,CASSEIWPGNTIYF